The subject of this entry is one T cell receptor (beta chain). Its antigen is unknown. These data originate in a study of T-cell memory formation after mild COVID-19. Study-wide background: TCR clusters mostly belonged to single donors. Notes on the study in general: Whether second-wave clones peaking at day 37 were SARS-CoV-2 specific went unconfirmed.

Germline V CDR1 and CDR2: DFQATT, SNEGSKA (reference sequence). J gave up 1 base and V 1 base, and 7 bases lay outside the gene matches. This CDR3 has 15 amino acids. Sample barcodes and UMIs were carried by the TCR alpha and TCR beta cDNA libraries that 5'RACE generated with constant-segment primers. MiXCR, run by TCRdb on the 5' RACE reads, gives a single entry per CDR3 protein. The sample has 350,000 to 500,000 distinct CDR3 sequences, roughly 20% seen once. What was sequenced was PBMCs or a T cell subset sorted from them (not recorded which). The rearrangement links TRBV20-1 to TRBJ2-7; 7 nucleotides agree with TRBD2. This clonotype originated in an adult woman who had mild COVID-19 (a few samples of this study predate the infection). Cell type and time point are not known. The CDR3 DNA reads as TGCAGTGCTAGAGTATGGCGGGAGTCTTCCTACGAGCAGTACTTC. Translating gives CSARVWRESSYEQYF.